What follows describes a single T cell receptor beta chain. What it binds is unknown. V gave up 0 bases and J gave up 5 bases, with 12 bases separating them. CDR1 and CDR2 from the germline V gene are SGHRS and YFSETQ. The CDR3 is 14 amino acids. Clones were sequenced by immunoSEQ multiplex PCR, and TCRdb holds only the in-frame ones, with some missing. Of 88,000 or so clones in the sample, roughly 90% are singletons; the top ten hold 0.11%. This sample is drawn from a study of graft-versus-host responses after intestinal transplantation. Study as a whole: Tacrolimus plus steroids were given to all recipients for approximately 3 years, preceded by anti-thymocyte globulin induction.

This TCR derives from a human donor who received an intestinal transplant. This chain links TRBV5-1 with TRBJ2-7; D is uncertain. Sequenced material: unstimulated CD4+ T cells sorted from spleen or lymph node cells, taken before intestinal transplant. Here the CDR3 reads CASSLGAQAHEQYF. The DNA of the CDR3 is TGCGCCAGCAGCTTGGGTGCCCAGGCCCACGAGCAGTACTTC.